This note documents a single TCR beta chain sequence. This sample was taken from a study of T cell changes during pregnancy in multiple sclerosis. Profiled with immunoSEQ multiplex PCR; TCRdb holds only in-frame clones, not every one. The data hold tens of thousands of clones, with roughly 92% observed a single time. CDR1 is SGHAT, CDR2 FQNNGV, per germline. V trimming: 6 bases; J trimming: 0 bases; junction bases outside the gene matches: 7. The CDR3 loop spans 17 amino acids. The material was peripheral blood, obtained in the third trimester of pregnancy. The sequence was collected from a female donor in good health, enrolled as a control in a pregnancy study. The rearrangement uses TRBV11-2 and TRBJ1-4; 10 nucleotides agree with TRBD1. CDR3 region: CASSRTGGVATNEKLFF. As DNA, the CDR3 is TGTGCCAGCAGTCGGACAGGGGGGGTCGCAACTAATGAAAAACTGTTTTTT. Full variable domain (missing parts from reference TRBV11-2 and TRBJ1-4): EAGVAQSPRYKIIEKRQSVAFWCNPISGHATLYWYQQILGQGPKLLIQFQNNGVVDDSQLPKDRFSAERLKGVDSTLKIQPAKLEDSAVYLCASSRTGGVATNEKLFFGSGTQLSVL.